Described below is a single TCR beta chain sequence and its context. The antigen it recognizes is unknown. Base qualities are missing; no much larger clone stands one base away. At the junction V is shortened by 1 base and J by 4 bases; bases outside the gene matches: 2. CDR1 and CDR2 (LGHDT, YNNKEL) derive from the germline V gene (reference sequence). Measured from the cysteine to the phenylalanine, the CDR3 is 14 residues long. The only DNA kept is the CDR3, 42 bases in frame from the first base. TCRbeta CDR3 regions were amplified from genomic DNA using the immunoSEQ Assay, a bias-controlled multiplex PCR. The published analysis was carried out like this. The number of nucleated cells in each sample was estimated by amplification of reference gene primers within the assay. To quantify the absolute abundance of each unique TCRbeta CDR3 rearrangement, sequence reads were collapsed and filtered. For each sample, productive Simpson clonality was calculated by taking the square root of Simpson's diversity index across productive rearrangements. The source is immuneACCESS, and TCRdb retained only in-frame sequences with V and J called. Part of the clones is not carried over; for the studies checked, unresolved V genes explain less than half of this, and the remainder is unexplained. D and trimming were read from the DNA, whereas the V and J calls and clone size are those reported in that table. The sample table shows around 70,000 clones, and roughly 80% are seen once. The top ten hold around 4.8% of the sample.

This record comes from a study of blood T cell repertoires in COVID-19 (dated by TCRdb to 2018 to 2021). About the full investigation: Samples covering the acute and convalescent phases of COVID-19 were provided by collaborators in the United States, Italy and Spain. A de-identified subject ID, COVID-19 status, age in years and sex were almost always included in the sample metadata. The repertoires were released in a freely available public database meant as a resource for research on the immune response to SARS-CoV-2. The material from the prospective study consisted of cDNA or gDNA derived from T cells, B-cell-depleted T cells, or PBMCs. The samples were drawn from two sources: the first 160 participants of the ongoing ImmuneRACE study, and 1,254 subjects contributed by 6 global collaborators. The dataset comprised deeply sampled blood TCRbeta repertoires from subjects exposed to, actively infected with, or recovered from COVID-19. Where HLA class I and class II types were available, the types were taken from metadata supplied by the sample provider, not from assay-based typing.

Paper-wide results and their limitations: Clinical and demographic metadata were provided uncurated, with the amount varying by source and participant.

Collaborating institutions collected whole blood in K2EDTA tubes following their own protocols. For TCRbeta analysis, collaborators shipped samples as frozen whole blood, isolated PBMCs, or DNA extracted from either of those sample types. The chain uses TRBV3-1 (or the pseudogene TRBV3-2) and TRBJ1-2; 8 bases in the junction line up with TRBD1. The sequence came from a woman over 75 with active or convalescent COVID-19. Sequencing was performed on peripheral blood. The CDR3 has the sequence CASSQGTGTYGYTF. The DNA reads TGTGCCAGCAGCCAAGGGACAGGGACCTATGGCTACACCTTC.